This entry features one T cell receptor (beta chain) sequence. Its target antigen remains unknown. Base qualities are not provided; no much larger clone lies one nucleotide away. The sample comes from a study of T cell clones after liver transplantation (dated 2019 in TCRdb). Concerning the study at large: The samples were obtained from ITN030ST, a randomized trial that attempted immunosuppression withdrawal within 2 years after liver transplantation. Tolerance was defined as complete immunosuppression withdrawal for at least one year with no rise in liver enzymes beyond twice the upper limit of normal. As an antigen-independent comparator for the donor-reactive sequences, third party-reactive TCRbeta sequences from pre-transplant MLRs were identified as well. Donor-reactive T cell clones were identified using TCRbeta sequencing after a pre-transplant mixed lymphocyte reaction and were then followed in post-transplant blood. Blood samples were collected pre-transplant, pre-randomization before withdrawal, and post-randomization after either full withdrawal or failed withdrawal. Of the 8 liver transplant recipients making up the studied cohort, 3 were classified as tolerant and 5 as non-tolerant. The subjects received no induction therapy and were kept on standard immunosuppression until randomization at 12-24 months post-transplant. Three of the eight recipients were HCV-positive; the others were transplanted for non-autoimmune, non-viral indications.

V is reduced by 2 bases and J by 7 bases, leaving a spacing of 5 bases between them. The CDR1 and CDR2 encoded by the germline V gene are MNHEY and SVGAGI. From cysteine to phenylalanine, the CDR3 is 11 amino acids long. Kept here is only the CDR3 DNA, which spans 33 bases and is read in frame from base 1. Overall results and qualifications from the work: In two subjects, low numbers of available donor cells limited the measurable donor-reactive repertoire. After accounting for repertoire turnover, donor-reactive detection was significantly reduced in 7 of 8 subjects for CD4 and 8 of 8 for CD8. Donor-reactive sequences declined more than third party-reactive ones, suggesting partial antigen-specific deletion unrelated to withdrawal success. The conclusions were preliminary, being limited by small, heterogeneous patient numbers and by non-standardized post-transplant time points. Because no allograft tissue specimens were available, donor-reactive T cells may have migrated into the graft instead of being deleted. In 5 of 8 subjects, regardless of tolerance or HCV status, circulating donor-reactive CD4 TCRbeta sequences dropped significantly post-transplant.

Thawed unstimulated PBMCs were stained for CD3, CD4 and CD8 and FACS-sorted into CD3+CD4+ and CD3+CD8+ populations. All 8 studied subjects were randomized to withdrawal of immunosuppression. Genomic DNA was isolated with the Qiagen DNeasy Blood and Tissue Kit. High-throughput TCRbeta CDR3 sequencing of frozen genomic DNA was performed by immunoSEQ, including PCR amplification, mapping, bias correction and internal controls. Per the original workflow: Productive rearrangements were retained, and unique TCRbeta sequences were defined by the CDR3 nucleotide sequence together with the V and J gene. A sequence counted as donor-reactive only if the sequence showed at least 5-fold expansion in CFSE-low cells compared with unstimulated pre-transplant cells and had a frequency of at least 0.01%. Minimum frequency thresholds were set for each subject on the basis of the unstimulated sample with the lowest template count, so that a detection power of at least 90% was ensured. Jensen-Shannon divergence between the top 1000 TCRbeta sequences post-transplant and pre-transplant was used to measure repertoire turnover. Two-sided Fisher's exact tests were used to test for changes in the detection of donor-reactive sequences. Here the immuneACCESS table is served through TCRdb, limited to in-frame sequences with V and J called. Missing clones are a known gap in these copies; in checked studies unresolved V genes cover under half, and the rest lacks a known reason. The V and J calls and clone size come from that table; D and trimming were worked out from the DNA. The sample yields more than 9,000 clones; almost 80% were counted once. The top ten hold 55% to 70% of the sample.

The material sequenced was CD8+ T cells from blood, taken at the 22-month timepoint. The source of this sequence is a human patient who received a liver transplant. Following transplantation, T cells from the graft donor may be among those present. Recombination joined TRBV6-5 with TRBJ2-5; no D gene can be assigned with confidence. The DNA sequence is as follows: TGTGCCAGCAGTTACGCTGGGACCCAGTACTTC. Protein translation: CASSYAGTQYF.